The next 26 T cell receptor beta chains were all read from a single sample in a study of T cells in Graves' hyperthyroidism and ophthalmopathy. Amplification yielded TCR beta CDR3 regions, with RNA transcripts as the source. The HTBI primer set was used in a first-round RT-PCR of the TCR CDR3. MiXCR was run by TCRdb on the multiplex PCR reads, yielding one entry per CDR3 protein. This sample has almost 600,000 distinct CDR3 sequences, with more than 45% found just once. The material sequenced was peripheral blood or thyroid tissue (not recorded which). The receptors were gathered from a woman between 18 and 29 years old with Graves' hyperthyroidism.

The V gene is TRBV20-1, the J gene TRBJ2-5; 7 bases agree with TRBD2. V lost 1 base to trimming and J lost 5 bases; unmatched junction nucleotides: 7. Germline V lookup: CDR1 DFQATT, CDR2 SNEGSKA (reference sequence). This CDR3 is 14 amino acids long. Written as DNA, the CDR3 is TGCAGTGCTAGAGTCCTGACTAGCCGGGAGACCCAGTACTTC. Translated, it gives CSARVLTSRETQYF.

This clonotype was seen once. The chain uses TRBV2 and TRBJ1-6, with no clear D. The germline CDR1 and CDR2 sequences are SNHLY and FYNNEI. Trimming shortened V by 6 bases and J by 13 bases, and 19 bases separated the two germline ends. This CDR3 is 14 amino acids long. CDR3 bases: TGTGCCAGCAGCCACGTTCTAGCGGGAGGGCCCCTCCACTTT. Amino acids: CASSHVLAGGPLHF.

The sample holds a few counts of this clonotype. The V call is TRBV3-1, the J call TRBJ2-7, with 8 bases identical to TRBD1. The CDR3 runs to 15 residues. J lost 5 bases, V lost 0 bases, and 6 bases had no gene match. Looked up from germline, CDR1 is LGHDT and CDR2 is YNNKEL (reference sequence). The chain's CDR3 is CASSQDPDRDHEQYF. In nucleotides, the CDR3 is TGTGCCAGCAGCCAAGATCCGGACAGGGACCACGAGCAGTACTTC.

This clonotype was seen a few times. The chain employs TRBV5-1 and TRBJ2-7, with D possibly TRBD2 on 5 matching bases. Trimming pared 4 bases from V and 1 base from J, leaving 21 bases between. The germline gives CDR1 SGHRS, CDR2 YFSETQ. There are 17 residues in the CDR3. CDR3 loop: CASSHKSLLVPSYEQYF. The CDR3 coding sequence is TGCGCCAGCAGCCACAAATCTTTACTAGTCCCTTCCTACGAGCAGTACTTC.

This clonotype was recorded at least ten times. The V and J genes are TRBV7-9 and TRBJ2-2; D unclear. V dropped 2 bases and J dropped 5 bases, with 9 bases sitting between them. Germline V gene lookup returns CDR1 SEHNR and CDR2 FQNEAQ (reference sequence). The CDR3 has 14 residues. The CDR3 region is CASSLRPNTGELFF. CDR3 DNA: TGTGCCAGCAGCTTACGGCCTAATACCGGGGAGCTGTTTTTT.

The chain carries TRBV19 and TRBJ1-6; 9 bases align to TRBD1. V lost 11 bases to trimming and J lost 0 bases; unmatched junction nucleotides: 5. Germline V lookup: CDR1 LNHDA, CDR2 SQIVND (reference sequence). The CDR3 covers 15 residues. In DNA, the CDR3 is TGTGCCTTCACAGGGGGCAGCTCCTATAATTCACCCCTCCACTTT. Its protein product is CAFTGGSSYNSPLHF.

This clonotype was counted between two and nine times. Relative to the germline gene, one junction end is altered; a read error may explain this. V gene TRBV20-1 combines with J gene TRBJ2-7, with D unclear. Germline V gene data show CDR1 as DFQATT and CDR2 as SNEGSKA (reference sequence). CDR3 length equals 13 residues. The CDR3 sequence is CSAGESAPDEQYF. CDR3 in DNA: TGCAGTGCTGGAGAATCCGCCCCGGACGAGCAGTACTTC.

This clonotype has a handful of counts. The CDR3 spells CASGWTPLKLGPSGNTIYF. The CDR3 region has the DNA TGTGCCAGCGGCTGGACACCTTTGAAACTGGGGCCCTCTGGAAACACCATATATTTT. The chain carries TRBV6-2 or TRBV6-3 and TRBJ1-3, with a possible D match to TRBD1 (5 bases). Trimming shortened V by 8 bases and J by 0 bases, and 26 bases separated the two germline ends. From germline, CDR1 is MNHEY and CDR2 SVGEGT. The CDR3 runs 19 residues.

The chain recombines TRBV25-1 with TRBJ2-7; 7 positions agree with TRBD2. V lost 3 bases, J lost 3 bases, and 5 bases stayed unmatched. Germline V gene lookup returns CDR1 MGHDK and CDR2 SYGVNS. CDR3 length equals 14 residues. CDR3 nucleotide sequence: TGTGCCAGCAGTGACCTGGGGAGGGACTACGAGCAGTACTTC. Amino acid sequence: CASSDLGRDYEQYF.

The genes are TRBV11-1 and TRBJ2-5; 7 bases are a match to TRBD2. The CDR3 runs to 17 residues. CDR1 is SGHAT, CDR2 FQDESV, per germline (reference sequence). The J segment lost 2 bases and the V segment lost 5 bases, leaving 14 bases of the junction unmatched. The CDR3 DNA follows: TGTGCCAGCAGCCCGACCGGCAGGGAGGGCCGGCAAGAGACCCAGTACTTC. Translation: CASSPTGREGRQETQYF.

This clonotype was counted a single time. One base away lies a much larger clone, so this may be a sequencing read error. V usage is TRBV20-1 and J usage is TRBJ2-2; D is unresolved. Trimming cost V 5 bases and J 5 bases, with 18 bases left between them. CDR1 is DFQATT and CDR2 is SNEGSKA in the germline V gene (reference sequence). The CDR3 consists of 15 residues. The CDR3 spells CSAPLGPARTGELFF. In DNA, the CDR3 is TGCAGTGCTCCCTTAGGACCAGCGAGGACCGGGGAGCTGTTTTTT.

This clonotype has at least ten counts. V gene TRBV6-1 combines with J gene TRBJ2-7; TRBD1 aligns across 12 bases. The CDR3 is 15 residues long. CDR1 and CDR2 from the germline V gene are MNHNS and SASEGT. Unmatched junction bases numbered 2, after V lost 4 bases and J lost 1 base. The CDR3 DNA reads TGTGCCAGCAGTGCGGGACAGGGGGCTTCCTACGAGCAGTACTTC. Translating it yields CASSAGQGASYEQYF.

The chain carries TRBV29-1 and TRBJ1-2, with D possibly being TRBD1 (6 bases). The V gene lost 8 bases and the J gene lost 4 bases, with 11 bases spanning the gap. Germline CDR1 reads SQVTM; CDR2 reads ANQGSEA. CDR3 length: 11 residues. The DNA for the CDR3 is TGCAGCTTGCAGGGGTCCTATGGCTACACCTTC. Residues: CSLQGSYGYTF.

The chain employs TRBV20-1 and TRBJ2-5; 8 positions match TRBD1. This CDR3 has 10 amino acids. The V gene end was trimmed by 3 bases and the J gene end by 9 bases; junction bases not matched to a gene: 0. Germline CDR1 is DFQATT and CDR2 is SNEGSKA (reference sequence). The CDR3 DNA is TGCAGTGCTAGGGACAGGGCCCAGTACTTC. Translated, it gives CSARDRAQYF.

The J gene is TRBJ2-7, the V gene TRBV2; 8 bases align to TRBD1. The junction had 5 bases not matched to a gene; V was cut back by 4 bases and J by 3 bases. This CDR3 region has 14 residues. Germline values: CDR1 SNHLY, CDR2 FYNNEI. CDR3: CASSVVTGGYEQYF. DNA for the CDR3: TGTGCCAGCAGTGTCGTAACAGGGGGCTACGAGCAGTACTTC.

This chain links TRBV5-1 with TRBJ2-3; the D gene is possibly TRBD2 (5 bases). The CDR3 is 14 residues long. Germline values: CDR1 SGHRS, CDR2 YFSETQ. V lost 0 bases and J lost 2, with 7 bases in between. This chain's CDR3 is CASSLGTDTDTQYF. In DNA, the CDR3 is TGCGCCAGCAGCTTGGGGACTGACACAGATACGCAGTATTTT.

This clonotype was found a few times. This chain uses TRBV11-2 with TRBJ2-3; D possibly corresponds to TRBD2 (6 bases). There are 15 residues in the CDR3. Germline assignment: CDR1 SGHAT and CDR2 FQNNGV. The V gene lost 5 bases and the J gene lost 10 bases, with 22 bases spanning the gap. The CDR3 protein is CASSPHPSEPGAQYF. In nucleotides, the CDR3 is TGTGCCAGCAGCCCCCACCCCAGCGAGCCGGGGGCGCAGTATTTT.

Concerning this clonotype itself: With a much larger clone just one base away, this may be a read error. The chain couples TRBV7-2 to TRBJ2-2, with D possibly matching TRBD1 (6 bases). The CDR3 runs 18 residues. Germline assignment: CDR1 SGHTA and CDR2 FQGNSA. The V and J ends lost 1 base and 6 bases respectively, with 21 bases between them. DNA of the CDR3: TGTGCCAGCAGCTTAGTGTTAGGGGGTGGGCGGGTCGCCGGGGAGCTGTTTTTT. It codes for CASSLVLGGGRVAGELFF. Drawing the rest from reference TRBV7-2 and TRBJ2-2, the complete variable domain is GAGVSQSPSNKVTEKGKDVELRCDPISGHTALYWYRQSLGQGLEFLIYFQGNSAPDKSGLPSDRFSAERTGGSVSTLTIQRTQQEDSAVYLCASSLVLGGGRVAGELFFGEGSRLTVL.

This clonotype has ten or more counts. This chain connects TRBV7-3 to TRBJ1-2; 7 nucleotides match TRBD1. The CDR3 loop spans 13 amino acids. Germline assignment: CDR1 SGHTA and CDR2 FQGTGA. The V segment lost 3 bases and the J segment 8 bases; nucleotides outside the gene matches: 6. For the CDR3, the DNA is TGTGCCAGCAGCTTCTACCAGGGGGAAGGCTACACCTTC. Its translation is CASSFYQGEGYTF.

This clonotype showed up many times. The V gene is TRBV18, the J gene TRBJ1-1, with a weak D call TRBD1 (5 bases). CDR1 is KGHSH and CDR2 is LQKENI in the germline V gene. Trimming removed 10 bases at V and 0 bases at J, with 12 bases between. The CDR3 spans 13 residues. CDR3 coding DNA: TGTGCCATCCGGACAAGCATGAACACTGAAGCTTTCTTT. The encoded protein is CAIRTSMNTEAFF.

In its sample, this clonotype was seen many times. The V and J genes are TRBV10-3 and TRBJ2-7; D gene ambiguous. The germline V gene encodes CDR1 ENHRY and CDR2 SYGVKD. The CDR3 spans 12 residues. V was pared by 0 bases and J by 12 bases, with 12 bases between. The CDR3 is CAISESMEKAYF. The CDR3 DNA reads TGTGCCATCAGTGAGTCGATGGAGAAAGCGTACTTC.

This clonotype was seen repeatedly, ten times or more. The V call is TRBV29-1, the J call TRBJ2-5; TRBD2 might be the D (5 bases). CDR3 size: 14 residues. V gave up 7 bases and J gave up 1 base, with 16 bases separating them. Germline CDR1 and CDR2: SQVTM and ANQGSEA. The CDR3 region is CSAYGEWAQETQYF. CDR3 DNA sequence: TGCAGCGCATACGGGGAATGGGCCCAAGAGACCCAGTACTTC. Together with reference TRBV29-1 and TRBJ2-5, the CDR3 gives the full variable domain: SAVISQKPSRDICQRGTSLTIQCQVDSQVTMMFWYRQQPGQSLTLIATANQGSEATYESGFVIDKFPISRPNLTFSTLTVSNMSPEDSSIYLCSAYGEWAQETQYFGPGTRLLVL.

This clonotype was found many times. The CDR3 loop is CASSTPAVGIYEQYF. In nucleotides, the CDR3 is TGTGCCAGCAGCACCCCGGCGGTCGGAATCTACGAGCAGTACTTC. This chain connects TRBV7-2 to TRBJ2-7, with D hard to call. The CDR3 spans 15 residues. Germline V gene lookup returns CDR1 SGHTA and CDR2 FQGNSA. Trimming removed 5 bases at V and 3 bases at J, with 17 bases between.

As regards this clonotype: A much larger clonotype is one base distant, so this may be a read error. The chain joins TRBV11-2 to TRBJ2-7, with TRBD2 identical over 7 bases. Germline V gene lookup returns CDR1 SGHAT and CDR2 FQNNGV. Trimming took 5 bases from V and 7 from J; bases not matched to a gene: 23. The CDR3 has 18 residues. CDR3 region: CASSVSIFLAGRYNEQYF. CDR3 DNA sequence: TGTGCCAGCAGCGTCAGTATTTTCTTAGCGGGCCGCTACAATGAGCAGTACTTC.

In this sample, this clonotype turned up a few times. This chain uses TRBV14 with TRBJ1-2; D gene unclear. V lost 4 bases and J 6 bases, leaving 9 bases between the germline ends. The CDR3 covers 12 residues. Germline CDR1 reads SGHDN; CDR2 reads FVKESK. The CDR3 coding sequence is TGTGCCAGCAGCCCGGGGTGGGATGGCTACACCTTC. Its protein product is CASSPGWDGYTF.

Comments on this clonotype: A junction boundary mismatches the germline segment, possibly from a read error. The J gene is TRBJ1-3, the V gene TRBV20-1; D is unresolved. The CDR3 is 20 residues long. Germline assignment: CDR1 DFQATT and CDR2 SNEGSKA (reference sequence). The CDR3 loop reads CSARGASRLAGGYSGNTIYF. The CDR3 nucleotides are TGCAGTGCAAGAGGAGCCAGTCGTCTAGCGGGCGGATACTCTGGAAACACCATATATTTT.